The present entry profiles one T cell receptor (beta chain) with its context. The antigen it binds to is not known. It may be a read error: a sequence one base away is much more abundant. The library relied on PCR. Data came from an Illumina HiSeq 2500. Unique molecular identifiers were incorporated into TCR beta cDNA libraries to reduce PCR and sequencing biases. Roughly 500,000 cDNA molecules were obtained for every 1 to 10 million input T cells, so each molecule roughly corresponded to one T cell. The patient libraries were prepared and sequenced using the same protocol as the earlier healthy control dataset. Samples belonging to the same batch were prepared together, multiplexed and sequenced on a shared HiSeq lane. Turning to the authors' computational methods: MIGEC handled the raw barcoded reads, throwing out single-read molecular identifier groups before consensus assembly and CDR3 extraction. Clonotype tables were post-analysed with VDJtools, and diversity was normalized by down-sampling all datasets to the smallest sample size. In repertoire overlap clustering, CDR3 amino acid sequences, but not nucleotide sequences, were matched to correct batch-related cross-sample contamination. TCRdb's own reprocessing of the public reads used fastp at Q25 and MiXCR and kept productive beta chains. Each CDR3 protein gets just one entry, which takes the most common genes and DNA from the rows behind it. The authors' filters were not applied to this entry. Within this sample are approximately 730,000 distinct CDR3 sequences, with 35% to 55% of them counted one time only. The top ten constitute 4.9% of the sample.

The sample comes from a study of post-analysis software for immune sequencing data (dated by TCRdb to 2015 to 2017). About the investigation overall: Recorded disease courses included relapsing-remitting, secondary progressive and progressive-relapsing multiple sclerosis, with some patients lacking subtype annotation. The patient repertoires were compared against roughly 12 previously published healthy control repertoires obtained from donors aged about 6 to 26 years. A subset of samples was prepared in parallel using single-end sample barcoding, then pooled and co-amplified after Illumina adapter ligation. Overall results and qualifications from the work: Direct clustering with F measure showed strong co-clustering of samples prepared in the same batch, prompting a batch-effect correction. The control group was slightly older than the multiple sclerosis patient group. Four or five TRBV segments, including TRBV5-6, TRBV5-1 and TRBV20-1, were significantly more frequent in patients than controls. Compared with controls, multiple sclerosis patients had significantly lower normalized Chao1 diversity, a finding suggesting substantial peripheral T-cell clonal expansion.

To demonstrate the VDJtools post-analysis software, TCR beta repertoires were profiled from the peripheral blood of about 13 young patients with multiple sclerosis. Multiple sclerosis patients were children and adolescents aged roughly 6 to 15 years. Per the germline V gene, SGHNT is the CDR1 and YENEEA is the CDR2. From its cysteine to its phenylalanine, the CDR3 spans 17 amino acids. Kept here is only the CDR3 DNA, which spans 51 bases and is read in frame from base 1. Specimen: blood. This TCR was recovered from a girl aged 10 to 17 with multiple sclerosis. The chain joins TRBV11-3 to TRBJ2-5; D gene: possibly TRBD2, on 5 matching bases. The CDR3 protein: CASSLMGSRLGEEIQYF. The DNA is as follows: TGTGCCAGCAGCTTAATGGGAAGCCGGTTGGGAGAAGAGATCCAGTACTTC.